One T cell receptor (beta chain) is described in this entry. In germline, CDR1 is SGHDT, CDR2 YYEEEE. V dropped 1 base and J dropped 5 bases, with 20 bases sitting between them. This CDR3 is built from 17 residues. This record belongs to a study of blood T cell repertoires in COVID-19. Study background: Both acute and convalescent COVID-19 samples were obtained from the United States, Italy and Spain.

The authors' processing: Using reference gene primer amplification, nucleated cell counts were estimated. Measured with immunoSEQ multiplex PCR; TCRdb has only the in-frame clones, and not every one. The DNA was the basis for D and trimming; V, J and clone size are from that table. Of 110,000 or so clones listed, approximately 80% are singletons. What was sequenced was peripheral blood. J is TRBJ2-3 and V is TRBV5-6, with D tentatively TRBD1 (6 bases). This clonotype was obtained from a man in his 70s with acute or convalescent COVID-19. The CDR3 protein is CASSLMYNRELRDTQYF. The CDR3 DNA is TGTGCCAGCAGCTTGATGTATAACAGGGAATTAAGAGATACGCAGTATTTT.